This T cell receptor (beta chain) originates from a study of blood T cell repertoires in COVID-19. The overall study: COVID-19 samples collected from the United States, Italy and Spain covered acute and convalescent phases. PBMCs, B-cell-depleted T cells, or T cells provided the cDNA or gDNA that made up the material.

This clone was counted a single time. The junction had 7 bases not matched to a gene; V was cut back by 5 bases and J by 6 bases. Germline V CDR1 and CDR2: SGHTA, FQGNSA. CDR3 length equals 15 residues. As processed by the authors: Amplification with reference gene primers provided the estimates of nucleated cell counts. The assay was immunoSEQ multiplex PCR, and TCRdb's table has in-frame clones only and misses some. V and J calls and clone size come straight from that table; D and trimming were deduced from the DNA. Seen here are tens of thousands of clones, 80% observed once, and the top ten hold around 5%.

The chain couples TRBV7-2 to TRBJ1-6; 7 bases map to TRBD1. This receptor was obtained from a woman aged 70-85 years with acute or convalescent COVID-19. Sequencing was done on a sample of peripheral blood. CDR3 loop: CASSTSTGTNSPLHF. The CDR3 DNA follows: TGTGCCAGCAGCACTTCGACAGGGACTAATTCACCCCTCCACTTT.